Below are 27 T cell receptor beta chains sequenced from a single sample in a study of T cells in tuberculosis. Profiled with immunoSEQ multiplex PCR; TCRdb holds only in-frame clones, not every one. Of fewer than 40,000 clones detected, about 95% appear once; the ten largest clones hold 2% to 3%. The sequencing sample was made of PBMCs. The receptors were gathered from a donor aged 5-35 years with latent tuberculosis or without tuberculosis infection.

This chain joins TRBV19 and TRBJ2-3; TRBD1 matches at 9 bases. Germline V gene data show CDR1 as LNHDA and CDR2 as SQIVND (reference sequence). The J segment lost 6 bases and the V segment lost 5 bases, leaving 6 bases of the junction unmatched. This CDR3 has 14 amino acids. The CDR3 loop is CASSLRTGVDTQYF. Here the CDR3 DNA reads TGTGCCAGTAGTTTGAGGACAGGGGTGGATACGCAGTATTTT.

V and J are TRBV5-1 and TRBJ1-2; TRBD1 matches 7 bases. The ends lost 4 bases at V and 3 bases at J; junction bases unmatched: 6. The CDR3 is 14 residues long. CDR1 and CDR2 from the germline V gene are SGHRS and YFSETQ. This CDR3 is CASSEGAMDYGYTF. The CDR3 DNA is TGCGCCAGCAGCGAGGGGGCGATGGACTATGGCTACACCTTC.

The chain links TRBV6-1 to TRBJ1-6, with 12 bases aligning to TRBD1. J gave up 7 bases and V 1 base, and 8 bases lay outside the gene matches. CDR1 and CDR2 (germline): MNHNS, SASEGT. The CDR3 is made up of 18 amino acids. The CDR3 reads CASSEEGQGASWNSPLHF. The CDR3 DNA is TGTGCCAGCAGTGAAGAGGGACAGGGGGCGTCATGGAATTCACCCCTCCACTTT.

This rearrangement joins TRBV10-1 to TRBJ1-1; the match to TRBD1 covers 7 bases. With V trimmed by 5 bases and J by 2 bases, 5 bases remained unmatched. This CDR3 has 14 residues. Germline CDR1 reads WNHNN; CDR2 reads SYGVQD (reference sequence). This CDR3 is CASSYDRVNTEAFF. The CDR3 DNA sequence: TGCGCCAGCAGTTACGACAGGGTAAACACTGAAGCTTTCTTT.

This chain uses TRBV29-1 with TRBJ1-1; D remains unclear. This CDR3 is built from 13 residues. The germline V gene has CDR1 SQVTM and CDR2 ANQGSEA. V was trimmed by 5 bases and J by 7 bases, leaving 17 bases between them. The CDR3 region has the DNA TGCAGCGTTACAAGGCGGGGTCCGAATGAAGCTTTCTTT. It specifies CSVTRRGPNEAFF.

J is TRBJ1-1 and V is TRBV5-6; possibly TRBD1 for D (5 bases). The V gene lost 6 bases and the J gene lost 6 bases, with 9 bases spanning the gap. Germline values: CDR1 SGHDT, CDR2 YYEEEE. The CDR3 extends over 11 amino acids. CDR3 in DNA: TGTGCCAGCACCGAAGGGGCTGAAGCTTTCTTT. Protein: CASTEGAEAFF.

The sample holds one count of this clone. This chain connects TRBV7-3 to TRBJ2-5, with D perhaps matching TRBD1 (6 bases). V was cut by 5 bases and J by 2 bases, with 12 bases left in between. This CDR3 spans 14 amino acids. CDR1 and CDR2 (germline): SGHTA, FQGTGA. The CDR3, as DNA: TGTGCCAGCAGCGGATGGACAGCACAAGAGACCCAGTACTTC. Amino acid sequence: CASSGWTAQETQYF.

This clone was picked up one time. This rearrangement joins TRBV29-1 to TRBJ1-1, with D unresolved. Germline V gene lookup returns CDR1 SQVTM and CDR2 ANQGSEA. The CDR3 consists of 12 residues. V lost 7 bases, J lost 4 bases, and 13 bases lay in between. As DNA, the CDR3 is TGCAGCGCCCATGACACCTTCACTGAAGCTTTCTTT. This gives the protein CSAHDTFTEAFF.

V is TRBV7-2 and J is TRBJ2-1; 7 positions match TRBD1. Germline loops: CDR1 SGHTA, CDR2 FQGNSA. The CDR3 runs 15 residues. Germline trimming cut 5 bases from V and 2 bases from J; bases unmatched to any gene: 6. CDR3 region: CASSPGQPTYNEQFF. The CDR3 DNA reads as TGTGCCAGCAGCCCGGGACAGCCTACCTACAATGAGCAGTTCTTC.

The chain employs TRBV11-2 and TRBJ2-4; 7 positions match TRBD1. Trimming removed 0 bases from V and 0 bases from J; junction bases left unmatched: 5. The CDR3 consists of 17 residues. Germline V gene lookup returns CDR1 SGHAT and CDR2 FQNNGV. This CDR3 reads CASSLDLGQLAKNIQYF. CDR3 nucleotides: TGTGCCAGCAGCTTAGATCTGGGACAGCTAGCCAAAAACATTCAGTACTTC.

The chain employs TRBV5-6 and TRBJ1-4; a possible D gene is TRBD1 (5 bases). V lost 0 bases, J lost 7 bases, and 16 bases lay in between. The CDR3 is 16 amino acids. CDR1 is SGHDT, CDR2 YYEEEE, per germline. CDR3 loop: CASSLVGRRGSEKLFF. The CDR3 DNA follows: TGTGCCAGCAGCTTGGTCGGGAGGAGGGGAAGTGAAAAACTGTTTTTT.

The chain employs TRBV5-6 and TRBJ2-7, with D possibly being TRBD1 (5 bases). The CDR3 consists of 14 residues. Per the germline V gene, CDR1 is SGHDT and CDR2 is YYEEEE. The V gene lost 3 bases and the J gene lost 1 base, with 11 bases spanning the gap. The chain's CDR3 is CASSWQTVSYEQYF. As DNA, the CDR3 is TGTGCCAGCAGCTGGCAGACAGTTTCCTACGAGCAGTACTTC.

The chain has TRBV7-3 and TRBJ2-1, with a tentative D call TRBD2 (5 bases). V shed 5 bases and J shed 0 bases, with 11 bases lying between them. This CDR3 has 15 residues. Germline assignment: CDR1 SGHTA and CDR2 FQGTGA. The DNA of the CDR3 is TGTGCCAGCAGCACCCGAGGGAGCTCCTACAATGAGCAGTTCTTC. As protein: CASSTRGSSYNEQFF.

The chain has TRBV5-6 and TRBJ2-1, with 7 bases identical to TRBD1. Looked up from germline, CDR1 is SGHDT and CDR2 is YYEEEE. Trimming at V came to 5 bases and at J to 8 bases, leaving 10 bases not matched to a gene. The CDR3 runs to 14 residues. The CDR3 region has the DNA TGTGCCAGCAGTGACGGGACAGCCCGGGATGAGCAGTTCTTC. Its translation is CASSDGTARDEQFF.

J is TRBJ1-1 and V is TRBV7-9, with 7 bases lining up with TRBD1. V was pared by 1 base and J by 4 bases, with 0 bases of the junction left unmatched. The CDR3 is made up of 13 amino acids. Germline CDR1 reads SEHNR; CDR2 reads FQNEAQ (reference sequence). DNA for the CDR3: TGTGCCAGCAGCTTAGGACAGGGCACTGAAGCTTTCTTT. Its protein is CASSLGQGTEAFF. Together with reference TRBV7-9 and TRBJ1-1, the CDR3 gives the full variable domain: DTGVSQNPRHKITKRGQNVTFRCDPISEHNRLYWYRQTLGQGPEFLTYFQNEAQLEKSRLLSDRFSAERPKGSFSTLEIQRTEQGDSAMYLCASSLGQGTEAFFGQGTRLTVV.

This chain connects TRBV5-1 to TRBJ2-5, with 7 bases lining up with TRBD1. V gave up 4 bases and J gave up 2 bases; unmatched junction bases: 8. The CDR3 is 15 residues long. CDR1 is SGHRS and CDR2 is YFSETQ in the germline V gene. CDR3 DNA: TGCGCCAGCAGCCAGGACAGGCTACGACAAGAGACCCAGTACTTC. Its translation: CASSQDRLRQETQYF.

V gene TRBV30 combines with J gene TRBJ1-4; 8 nucleotides agree with TRBD1. Trimming at V came to 5 bases and at J to 11 bases, leaving 10 bases not matched to a gene. This CDR3 has 13 residues. CDR1 and CDR2 (germline): GTSNPN, SVGIG (reference sequence). The DNA for the CDR3 is TGTGCCTGGTCTCCTCAGGGGGCCGGGAAACTGTTTTTT. This encodes CAWSPQGAGKLFF.

The chain carries TRBV5-1 and TRBJ2-5, with D tentatively TRBD2 (6 bases). The CDR3 runs to 14 residues. Between the trimmed V and J ends, which lost 2 bases and 4 bases, there was a span of 12 bases. Per the germline V gene, CDR1 is SGHRS and CDR2 is YFSETQ. CDR3 region: CASSFSGVGETQYF. The CDR3 region has the DNA TGCGCCAGCAGCTTCTCGGGAGTTGGAGAGACCCAGTACTTC.

The genes are TRBV7-8 and TRBJ1-1; 7 bases match TRBD1. CDR1 and CDR2 from the germline V gene are SGHVS and FQNEAQ. This CDR3 is built from 16 residues. J gave up 4 bases and V 3 bases, and 11 bases lay outside the gene matches. CDR3 DNA: TGTGCCAGCAGCTTGCCCCGAGGGCAGGGGGTCACTGAAGCTTTCTTT. Translating gives CASSLPRGQGVTEAFF.

The chain has TRBV6-5 and TRBJ1-2; the match to TRBD1 covers 9 bases. The CDR3 is 15 residues long. J was trimmed by 2 bases and V by 2 bases; bases with no gene match: 3. Germline V CDR1 and CDR2: MNHEY, SVGAGI. The CDR3 nucleotides read TGTGCCAGCAGTTACGGGGGGACAGGGAACTATGGCTACACCTTC. It specifies CASSYGGTGNYGYTF.

This clone was seen just once. The genes are TRBV25-1 and TRBJ1-1; 11 bases align to TRBD1. The V gene end was trimmed by 6 bases and the J gene end by 5 bases; junction bases not matched to a gene: 5. The CDR3 extends over 14 amino acids. Germline CDR1 and CDR2: MGHDK and SYGVNS. Here the CDR3 reads CASSGTGGLTEAFF. The CDR3 DNA is TGTGCCAGCAGCGGGACAGGGGGTTTGACTGAAGCTTTCTTT.

CDR3 sequence: CAWSVRTGIYGYTF. CDR3 coding DNA: TGTGCCTGGAGTGTACGGACAGGGATCTATGGCTACACCTTC. The gene calls are TRBV30 and TRBJ1-2; the match to TRBD1 covers 8 bases. This CDR3 has 14 residues. J lost 4 bases, V lost 0 bases, and 4 bases had no gene match. From germline, CDR1 is GTSNPN and CDR2 SVGIG (reference sequence).

This chain joins TRBV11-2 and TRBJ2-7; perhaps TRBD1 as D (6 bases). The CDR3 loop spans 15 amino acids. V was cut by 5 bases and J by 3 bases, with 17 bases left in between. CDR1 is SGHAT, CDR2 FQNNGV, per germline. CDR3 nucleotide sequence: TGTGCCAGCAGCCCCTCGTTCCGCAGGGGCTACGAGCAGTACTTC. Protein sequence: CASSPSFRRGYEQYF.

The V gene is TRBV21-1, the J gene TRBJ2-7; TRBD1, the D gene given by the table, was not confirmed from the DNA. TRBV21-1 has pseudogene status. The CDR3 runs 17 residues. DNA of the CDR3: TGTGCCAGCAGCAAAGGGGGGCAGGCCCGAGGGAGCTACGAGCAGTACTTC. Its translation is CASSKGGQARGSYEQYF.

This chain links TRBV7-2 with TRBJ2-1; 7 nucleotides match TRBD2. The CDR3 is made up of 16 amino acids. The trim removed 1 base at V and 6 bases at J, leaving 9 bases unmatched. Per the germline V gene, CDR1 is SGHTA and CDR2 is FQGNSA. The CDR3 here is CASSLETGGNFNEQFF. As DNA, the CDR3 is TGTGCCAGCAGCTTAGAAACCGGGGGGAACTTCAATGAGCAGTTCTTC.

The chain combines TRBV5-4 with TRBJ2-2; 11 positions agree with TRBD2. The CDR3 has 14 amino acids. Germline V lookup: CDR1 SGHNT, CDR2 YYREEE (reference sequence). V was pared by 9 bases and J by 4 bases, with 5 bases of the junction left unmatched. CDR3 sequence reads: CATIAGGTTGELFF. Here the CDR3 DNA reads TGTGCCACAATAGCGGGGGGGACCACCGGGGAGCTGTTTTTT.

The genes are TRBV7-6 and TRBJ2-1; D is possibly TRBD1 (6 bases). The CDR3 is 14 amino acids. Trimming removed 1 base from V and 7 bases from J, with 11 bases in between. Germline V gene lookup returns CDR1 SGHVS and CDR2 FNYEAQ. CDR3 residues: CASSLGGPGNEQFF. CDR3 coding DNA: TGTGCCAGCAGCTTAGGGGGGCCCGGTAATGAGCAGTTCTTC.